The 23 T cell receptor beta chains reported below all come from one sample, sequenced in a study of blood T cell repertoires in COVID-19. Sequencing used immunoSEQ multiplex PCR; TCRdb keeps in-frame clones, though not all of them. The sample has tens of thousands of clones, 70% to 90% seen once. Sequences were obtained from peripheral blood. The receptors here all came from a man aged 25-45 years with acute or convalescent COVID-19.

The CDR3 region is CASGRLATKNIQYF. CDR3 DNA: TGTGCCAGCGGACGACTAGCGACCAAAAACATTCAGTACTTC. V gene TRBV11-2 combines with J gene TRBJ2-4, with 8 bases lining up with TRBD2. The CDR3 totals 14 residues. Unmatched junction bases numbered 5, after V lost 8 bases and J lost 2 bases. Germline V gene lookup returns CDR1 SGHAT and CDR2 FQNNGV.

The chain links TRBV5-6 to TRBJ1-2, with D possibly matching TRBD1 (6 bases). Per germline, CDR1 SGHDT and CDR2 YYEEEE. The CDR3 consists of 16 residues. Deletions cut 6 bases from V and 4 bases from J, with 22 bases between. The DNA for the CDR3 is TGTGCCAGCACCCCTAGCTCCTCCAGGGGCGCCTATGGCTACACCTTC. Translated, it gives CASTPSSSRGAYGYTF.

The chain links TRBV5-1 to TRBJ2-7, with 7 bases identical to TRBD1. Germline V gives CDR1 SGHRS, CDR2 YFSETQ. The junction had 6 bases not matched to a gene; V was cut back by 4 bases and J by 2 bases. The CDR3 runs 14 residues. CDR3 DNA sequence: TGCGCCAGCAGCCCCGGGACAGTCCCCTACGAGCAGTACTTC. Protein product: CASSPGTVPYEQYF.

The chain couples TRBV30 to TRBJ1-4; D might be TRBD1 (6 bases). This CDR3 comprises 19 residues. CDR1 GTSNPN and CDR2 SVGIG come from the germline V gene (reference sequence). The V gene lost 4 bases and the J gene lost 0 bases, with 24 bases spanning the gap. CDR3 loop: CAWNARGRGWGATNEKLFF. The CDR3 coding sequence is TGTGCCTGGAATGCCCGGGGCAGGGGTTGGGGTGCAACTAATGAAAAACTGTTTTTT.

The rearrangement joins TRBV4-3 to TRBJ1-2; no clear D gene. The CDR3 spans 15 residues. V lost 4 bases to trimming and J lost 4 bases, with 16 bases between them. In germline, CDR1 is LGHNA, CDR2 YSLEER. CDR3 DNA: TGCGCCAGCAGCCCCCATCTCGGAGGAGGCTATGGCTACACCTTC. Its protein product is CASSPHLGGGYGYTF.

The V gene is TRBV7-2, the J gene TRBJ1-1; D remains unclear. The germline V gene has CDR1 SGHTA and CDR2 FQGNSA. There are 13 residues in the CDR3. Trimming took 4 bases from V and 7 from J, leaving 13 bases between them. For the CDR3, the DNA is TGTGCCAGCAGCTCCTCCTCGGGTCTTGAAGCTTTCTTT. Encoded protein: CASSSSSGLEAFF.

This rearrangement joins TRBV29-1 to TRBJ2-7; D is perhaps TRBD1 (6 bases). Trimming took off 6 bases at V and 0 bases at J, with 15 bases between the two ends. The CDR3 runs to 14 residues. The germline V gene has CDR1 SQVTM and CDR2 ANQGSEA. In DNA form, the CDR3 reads TGCAGCGTCGCCGACAGGACGAGCTCCTACGAGCAGTACTTC. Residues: CSVADRTSSYEQYF.

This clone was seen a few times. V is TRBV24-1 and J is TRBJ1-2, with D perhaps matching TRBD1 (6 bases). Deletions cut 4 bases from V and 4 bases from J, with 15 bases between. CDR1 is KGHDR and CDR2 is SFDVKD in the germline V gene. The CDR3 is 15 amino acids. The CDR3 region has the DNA TGTGCCACCAGTGACCACAGGGATGGAGGCTATGGCTACACCTTC. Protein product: CATSDHRDGGYGYTF.

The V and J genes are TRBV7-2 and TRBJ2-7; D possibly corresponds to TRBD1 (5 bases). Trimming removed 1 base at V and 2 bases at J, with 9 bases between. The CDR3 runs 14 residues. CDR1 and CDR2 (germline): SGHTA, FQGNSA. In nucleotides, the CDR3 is TGTGCCAGCAGCTTAGACGCAGGGCCCTACGAGCAGTACTTC. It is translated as CASSLDAGPYEQYF.

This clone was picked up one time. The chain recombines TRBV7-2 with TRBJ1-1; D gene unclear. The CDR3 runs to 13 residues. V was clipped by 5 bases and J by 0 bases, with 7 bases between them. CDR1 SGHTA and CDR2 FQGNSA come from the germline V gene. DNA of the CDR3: TGTGCCAGCAGCCTTACACTGAACACTGAAGCTTTCTTT. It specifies CASSLTLNTEAFF.

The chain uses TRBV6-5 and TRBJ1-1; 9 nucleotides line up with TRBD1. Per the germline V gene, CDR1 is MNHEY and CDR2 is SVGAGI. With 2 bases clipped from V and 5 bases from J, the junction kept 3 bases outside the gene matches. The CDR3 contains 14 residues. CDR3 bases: TGTGCCAGCAGTTACGACAGGGGGTGGACTGAAGCTTTCTTT. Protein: CASSYDRGWTEAFF.

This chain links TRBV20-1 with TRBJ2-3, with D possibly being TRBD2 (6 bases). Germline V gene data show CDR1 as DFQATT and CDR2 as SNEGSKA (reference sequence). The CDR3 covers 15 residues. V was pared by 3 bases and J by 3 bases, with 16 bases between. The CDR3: CSASYGGPSTDTQYF. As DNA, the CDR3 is TGCAGTGCTAGTTACGGAGGGCCCTCGACAGATACGCAGTATTTT.

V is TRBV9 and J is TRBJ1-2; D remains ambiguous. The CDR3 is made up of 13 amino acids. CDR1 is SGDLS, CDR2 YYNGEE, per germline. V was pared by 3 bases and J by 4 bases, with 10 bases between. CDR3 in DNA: TGTGCCAGCAGCGCCGGGGTAGGCTATGGCTACACCTTC. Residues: CASSAGVGYGYTF.

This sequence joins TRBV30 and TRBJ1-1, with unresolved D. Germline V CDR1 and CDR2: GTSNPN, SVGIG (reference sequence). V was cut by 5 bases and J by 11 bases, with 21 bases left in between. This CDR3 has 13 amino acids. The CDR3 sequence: CAWGNLGVPEAFF. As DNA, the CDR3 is TGTGCCTGGGGTAATTTAGGTGTCCCGGAGGCTTTCTTT.

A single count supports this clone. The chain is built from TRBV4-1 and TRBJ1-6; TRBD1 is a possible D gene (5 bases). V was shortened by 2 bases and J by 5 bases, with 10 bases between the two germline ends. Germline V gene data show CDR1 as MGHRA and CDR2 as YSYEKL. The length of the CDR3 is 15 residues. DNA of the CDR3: TGCGCCAGCAGCCAACAGGGCATTCATAATTCACCCCTCCACTTT. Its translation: CASSQQGIHNSPLHF.

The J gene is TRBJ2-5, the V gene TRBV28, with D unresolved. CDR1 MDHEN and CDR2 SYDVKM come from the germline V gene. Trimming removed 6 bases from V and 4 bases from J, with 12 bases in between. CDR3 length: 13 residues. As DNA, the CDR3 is TGTGCCAGCAGGGTCAGTCTTGTAGAGACCCAGTACTTC. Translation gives CASRVSLVETQYF.

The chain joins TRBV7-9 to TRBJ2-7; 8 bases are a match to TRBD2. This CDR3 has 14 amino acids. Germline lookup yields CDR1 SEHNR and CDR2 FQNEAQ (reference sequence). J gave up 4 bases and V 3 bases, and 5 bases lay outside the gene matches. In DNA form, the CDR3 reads TGTGCCAGCAGCTTTGGCGGGAGGAGGTACGAGCAGTACTTC. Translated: CASSFGGRRYEQYF.

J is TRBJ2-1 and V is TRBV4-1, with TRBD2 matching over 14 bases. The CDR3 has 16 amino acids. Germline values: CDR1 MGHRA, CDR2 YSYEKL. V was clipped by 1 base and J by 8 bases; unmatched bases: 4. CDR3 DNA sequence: TGCGCCAGCAGCCAAGGGACTAGCGGGAGGAGCTATGAGCAGTTCTTC. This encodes CASSQGTSGRSYEQFF.

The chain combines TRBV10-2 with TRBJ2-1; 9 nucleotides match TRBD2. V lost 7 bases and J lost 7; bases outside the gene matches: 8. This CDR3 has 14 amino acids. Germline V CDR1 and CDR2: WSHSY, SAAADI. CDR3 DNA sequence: TGCGCCAGCATCCCGTTTAGCGGGAGAAATGAGCAGTTCTTC. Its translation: CASIPFSGRNEQFF.

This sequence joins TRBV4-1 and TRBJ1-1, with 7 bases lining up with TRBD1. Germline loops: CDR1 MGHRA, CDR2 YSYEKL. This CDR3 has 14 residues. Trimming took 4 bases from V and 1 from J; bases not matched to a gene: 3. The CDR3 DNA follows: TGCGCCAGCAGCCCTTGGGACAGGAACACTGAAGCTTTCTTT. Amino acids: CASSPWDRNTEAFF.

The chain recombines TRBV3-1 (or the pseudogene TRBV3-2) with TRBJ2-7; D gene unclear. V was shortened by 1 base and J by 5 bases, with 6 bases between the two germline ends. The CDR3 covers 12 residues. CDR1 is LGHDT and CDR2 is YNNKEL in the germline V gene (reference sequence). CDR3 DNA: TGTGCCAGCAGCCAAGTTTATGACGAGCAGTACTTC. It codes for CASSQVYDEQYF.

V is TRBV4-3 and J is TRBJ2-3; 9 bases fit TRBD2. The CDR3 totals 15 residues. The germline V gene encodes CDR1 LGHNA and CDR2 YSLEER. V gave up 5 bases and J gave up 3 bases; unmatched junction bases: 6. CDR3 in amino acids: CASSMREGETDTQYF. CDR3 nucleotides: TGCGCCAGCAGCATGCGGGAGGGAGAAACAGATACGCAGTATTTT.

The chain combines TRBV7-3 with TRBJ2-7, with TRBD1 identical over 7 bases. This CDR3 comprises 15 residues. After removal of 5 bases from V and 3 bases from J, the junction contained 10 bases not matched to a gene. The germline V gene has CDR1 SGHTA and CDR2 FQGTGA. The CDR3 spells CASSPQTGTVYEQYF. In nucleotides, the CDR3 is TGTGCCAGCAGCCCCCAGACAGGGACCGTCTACGAGCAGTACTTC.